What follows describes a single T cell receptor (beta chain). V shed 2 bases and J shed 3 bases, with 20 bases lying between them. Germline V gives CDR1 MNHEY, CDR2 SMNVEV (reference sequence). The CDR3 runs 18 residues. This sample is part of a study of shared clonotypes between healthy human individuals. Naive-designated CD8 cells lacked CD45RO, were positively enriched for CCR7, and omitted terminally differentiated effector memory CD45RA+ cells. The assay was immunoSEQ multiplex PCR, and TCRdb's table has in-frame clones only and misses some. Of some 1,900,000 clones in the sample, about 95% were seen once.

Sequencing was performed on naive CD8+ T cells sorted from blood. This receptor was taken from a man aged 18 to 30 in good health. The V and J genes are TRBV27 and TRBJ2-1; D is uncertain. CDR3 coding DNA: TGTGCCAGCAGTTTACTAGGGTCCACTACTGTTGGCTACAATGAGCAGTTCTTC. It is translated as CASSLLGSTTVGYNEQFF.